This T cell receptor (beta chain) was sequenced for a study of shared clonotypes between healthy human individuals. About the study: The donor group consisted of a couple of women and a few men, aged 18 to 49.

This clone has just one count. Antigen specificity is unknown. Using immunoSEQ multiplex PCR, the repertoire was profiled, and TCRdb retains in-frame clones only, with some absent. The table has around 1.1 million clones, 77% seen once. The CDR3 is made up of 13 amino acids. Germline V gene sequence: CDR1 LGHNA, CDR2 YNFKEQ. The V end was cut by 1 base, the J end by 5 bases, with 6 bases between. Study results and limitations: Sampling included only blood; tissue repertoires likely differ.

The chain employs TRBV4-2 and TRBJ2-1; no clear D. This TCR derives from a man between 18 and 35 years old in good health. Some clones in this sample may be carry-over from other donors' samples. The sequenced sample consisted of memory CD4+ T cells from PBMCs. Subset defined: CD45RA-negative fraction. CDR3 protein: CASSQGADNEQFF. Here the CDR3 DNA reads TGTGCCAGCAGCCAAGGAGCCGACAATGAGCAGTTCTTC.